This record looks at one TCR beta chain sequence and its context. The antigen is unknown. MiXCR, applied by TCRdb to the multiplex PCR reads, yields one record per CDR3 protein. The table includes about 200,000 distinct CDR3 sequences, approximately 30% detected once. The sample originates from a study of breast tumors, draining lymph nodes, adjacent tissues. Study-level findings and limits: Tumor TCR diversity was below lymph nodes but above nontumor tissue. The lymph node origin of tumor T cells was framed as consistent with a hypothesis, not demonstrated.

The CDR3 has 19 residues. The germline V and J ends were trimmed by 5 bases and 2 bases, with 27 bases remaining between them. Germline CDR1 SEHNR, CDR2 FQNEAQ (reference sequence). Breast cancer patients provided tissue from their axillary draining lymph nodes. Sample: axillary lymph node tissue. V gene TRBV7-9 combines with J gene TRBJ1-2, with a weak D call TRBD1 (5 bases). The clonotype originates from a female donor with breast cancer. Some clones in this sample may be carry-over from other donors' samples. The CDR3, as DNA: TGTGCCAGCAGCCCCCCCCGGGGCGGACTAGCGGGAGGGAACTATGGCTACACCTTC. Translating it yields CASSPPRGGLAGGNYGYTF.